What follows are 11 T cell receptor beta chains derived from one specimen sequenced in a study of T cell responses to AZD1222 COVID-19 vaccine. Here immunoSEQ multiplex PCR was the method, and the copy in TCRdb shows in-frame clones only, minus some. The profile covers about 67,000 clones, with 83% appearing a single time and roughly 6.5% taken by the ten largest. The source was peripheral blood, collected 28 days after the second AZD1222 dose. The origin of the receptors is an adult who received the AZD1222 COVID-19 vaccine.

The rearrangement joins TRBV28 to TRBJ1-2; tentative D call: TRBD1 (5 bases). Per germline, CDR1 MDHEN and CDR2 SYDVKM. CDR3 length equals 16 residues. V was shortened by 5 bases and J by 0 bases, with 16 bases between the two germline ends. CDR3 sequence: CASSLPRQRANYGYTF. The CDR3 DNA reads TGTGCCAGCAGTCTACCACGACAGCGCGCTAACTATGGCTACACCTTC.

The rearrangement joins TRBV13 to TRBJ2-7; D gene ambiguous. Germline CDR1 PRHDT, CDR2 FYEKMQ (reference sequence). The CDR3 loop spans 12 amino acids. The V gene lost 2 bases and the J gene lost 7 bases, with 9 bases spanning the gap. DNA of the CDR3: TGTGCCAGCAGCTTAAAAGGTGGTGAGCAGTACTTC. Encoded protein: CASSLKGGEQYF.

This chain joins TRBV6-1 and TRBJ1-4; D not resolved. The CDR3 runs 15 residues. Germline CDR1 and CDR2: MNHNS and SASEGT. Deletions cut 2 bases from V and 0 bases from J, with 7 bases between. The CDR3 nucleotides are TGTGCCAGCAGTGAAACAGCTGCAACTAATGAAAAACTGTTTTTT. This gives the protein CASSETAATNEKLFF.

V and J are TRBV2 and TRBJ2-1; D not resolved. V dropped 6 bases and J dropped 7 bases, with 7 bases sitting between them. The length of the CDR3 is 11 residues. Germline CDR1 reads SNHLY; CDR2 reads FYNNEI. The CDR3 spells CASRTNNEQFF. The CDR3 DNA is TGTGCCAGCAGGACAAATAATGAGCAGTTCTTC.

J is TRBJ2-2 and V is TRBV20-1; the D gene is possibly TRBD1 (5 bases). Germline V gene data show CDR1 as DFQATT and CDR2 as SNEGSKA (reference sequence). Trimming cost V 3 bases and J 8 bases, with 16 bases left between them. The CDR3 consists of 14 residues. CDR3 in DNA: TGCAGTGCTAGTGTGGGGCCTTCGGTAGGGGAGCTGTTTTTT. Residues: CSASVGPSVGELFF.

CDR3 coding DNA: TGTGCCAGCAGCTTAGCCTACAGGGAGGGGGCTTTCTTT. Translated: CASSLAYREGAFF. The chain has TRBV11-2 and TRBJ1-1; tentatively, D is TRBD1 (6 bases). The germline V and J ends were trimmed by 1 base and 11 bases, with 14 bases remaining between them. The CDR3 extends over 13 amino acids. From germline, CDR1 is SGHAT and CDR2 FQNNGV.

The chain recombines TRBV7-2 with TRBJ1-1, with D perhaps TRBD1 (6 bases). The CDR3 spans 15 residues. Germline V gives CDR1 SGHTA, CDR2 FQGNSA. Deletions cut 4 bases from V and 7 bases from J, with 19 bases between. CDR3 coding DNA: TGTGCCAGCAGCTCTAGCTTCAAGACAGGATATGAAGCTTTCTTT. Residues: CASSSSFKTGYEAFF.

Details on this clone: A read error may explain this, as a much larger clone is one base away. This chain uses TRBV10-1 with TRBJ2-5, with 9 positions matching TRBD2. Germline V gives CDR1 WNHNN, CDR2 SYGVQD (reference sequence). V lost 8 bases and J lost 5; bases outside the gene matches: 21. The CDR3 is 18 amino acids. The CDR3 region has the DNA TGCGCCAGCGGTGGAAACTTTAGTCGCGGGGGGGCCGGGGAGACCCAGTACTTC. Its translation is CASGGNFSRGGAGETQYF.

This chain links TRBV5-1 with TRBJ1-4; TRBD1 agrees at 8 bases. With V trimmed by 2 bases and J by 6 bases, 3 bases remained unmatched. This CDR3 is built from 14 residues. Germline-derived CDR1 and CDR2 are SGHRS and YFSETQ. The DNA for the CDR3 is TGCGCCAGCAGCTTCGGACAGGGATATGAAAAACTGTTTTTT. It translates to CASSFGQGYEKLFF.

V usage is TRBV24-1 and J usage is TRBJ2-2; tentative D call: TRBD1 (5 bases). Per the germline V gene, CDR1 is KGHDR and CDR2 is SFDVKD. CDR3 length: 16 residues. Between the trimmed V and J ends, which lost 1 base and 6 bases, there was a span of 14 bases. The CDR3 loop reads CATSDFQEGAPGELFF. The CDR3, as DNA: TGTGCCACCAGTGATTTCCAGGAAGGGGCACCCGGGGAGCTGTTTTTT.

The chain has TRBV24-1 and TRBJ2-6; weak D call: TRBD2 (5 bases). This CDR3 has 16 amino acids. The V and J ends lost 5 bases and 0 bases respectively, with 10 bases between them. The germline CDR1 and CDR2 sequences are KGHDR and SFDVKD. The CDR3 spells CATSGGSLSGANVLTF. The CDR3 nucleotides read TGTGCCACCAGTGGAGGGTCCCTCTCTGGGGCCAACGTCCTGACTTTC.